A single sample is the source of the 22 T cell receptor beta chains below, sequenced in a study of blood T cell repertoires in COVID-19. Only in-frame clones appear in the TCRdb table, and some are missing; sequencing was by immunoSEQ multiplex PCR. The table lists a few hundred thousand clones, around 87% of them singletons. Sequenced input: PBMCs or T cells enriched from blood (not recorded which). The receptors were sampled from a middle-aged man in a cohort exposed to, infected with or recovered from COVID-19 (not recorded which).

V gene TRBV4-1 combines with J gene TRBJ1-1; possibly TRBD1 for D (5 bases). Germline CDR1 is MGHRA and CDR2 is YSYEKL. This CDR3 contains 12 residues. Deletions cut 4 bases from V and 8 bases from J, with 11 bases between. The CDR3: CASSLDGGEAFF. The CDR3 nucleotides are TGCGCCAGCAGCCTTGATGGGGGGGAAGCTTTCTTT.

The gene calls are TRBV30 and TRBJ2-2; possible D gene TRBD1, 6 bases. The V and J ends lost 2 bases and 1 base respectively, with 11 bases between them. The CDR3 spans 15 residues. CDR1 is GTSNPN and CDR2 is SVGIG in the germline V gene (reference sequence). The CDR3 region has the DNA TGTGCCTGGAGTCGGACAGATTTGAACACCGGGGAGCTGTTTTTT. Its translation is CAWSRTDLNTGELFF.

This chain joins TRBV11-3 and TRBJ2-7; TRBD2 aligns across 8 bases. This CDR3 comprises 16 residues. The germline V gene encodes CDR1 SGHNT and CDR2 YENEEA. V lost 1 base, J lost 3 bases, and 8 bases stayed unmatched. The CDR3 coding sequence is TGTGCCAGCAGCTTAGGGGGCAGCGGGGGACGCTACGAGCAGTACTTC. It codes for CASSLGGSGGRYEQYF.

The J gene is TRBJ2-1, the V gene TRBV24-1, with TRBD2 identical over 11 bases. The germline V gene has CDR1 KGHDR and CDR2 SFDVKD. V lost 2 bases to trimming and J lost 4 bases; unmatched junction nucleotides: 0. CDR3 length equals 15 residues. As DNA, the CDR3 is TGTGCCACCAGTGATTCTAGCGGGAGGTACAATGAGCAGTTCTTC. As protein: CATSDSSGRYNEQFF.

The genes are TRBV30 and TRBJ2-7, with 8 nucleotides matching TRBD1. The CDR3 loop spans 12 amino acids. J was trimmed by 3 bases and V by 6 bases; bases with no gene match: 4. CDR1 is GTSNPN, CDR2 SVGIG, per germline (reference sequence). The CDR3 loop reads CACNRGNYEQYF. In DNA form, the CDR3 reads TGTGCCTGCAACAGGGGGAACTACGAGCAGTACTTC.

This chain connects TRBV5-4 to TRBJ1-1; D possibly corresponds to TRBD1 (5 bases). The CDR3 loop spans 14 amino acids. Germline V gene sequence: CDR1 SGHNT, CDR2 YYREEE (reference sequence). V lost 0 bases and J lost 1, with 7 bases in between. CDR3 amino acids: CASSLATGNTEAFF. The CDR3 region has the DNA TGTGCCAGCAGCTTGGCTACAGGGAACACTGAAGCTTTCTTT.

This rearrangement joins TRBV7-9 to TRBJ2-7, with 9 bases fitting TRBD1. V lost 5 bases to trimming and J lost 7 bases; unmatched junction nucleotides: 9. Germline assignment: CDR1 SEHNR and CDR2 FQNEAQ (reference sequence). The CDR3 sequence is 14 residues long. The CDR3 region is CASSTTGTGNEQYF. The CDR3 DNA sequence: TGTGCCAGCAGCACTACCGGGACAGGGAATGAGCAGTACTTC. The complete variable domain, with remaining parts taken from reference TRBV7-9 and TRBJ2-7, reads DTGVSQNPRHKITKRGQNVTFRCDPISEHNRLYWYRQTLGQGPEFLTYFQNEAQLEKSRLLSDRFSAERPKGSFSTLEIQRTEQGDSAMYLCASSTTGTGNEQYFGPGTRLTVT.

The CDR3 DNA reads TGCAGCGCCAGGGGATTCAACACTGAAGCTTTCTTT. Protein product: CSARGFNTEAFF. The chain couples TRBV29-1 to TRBJ1-1, with D possibly matching TRBD1 (6 bases). From germline, CDR1 is SQVTM and CDR2 ANQGSEA. The CDR3 is 12 residues long. V lost 7 bases to trimming and J lost 2 bases, with 11 bases between them.

This clone was picked up one time. The chain is built from TRBV24-1 and TRBJ2-2; 7 bases fit TRBD2. The CDR3 consists of 14 residues. The trim removed 7 bases at V and 4 bases at J, leaving 5 bases unmatched. CDR1 is KGHDR, CDR2 SFDVKD, per germline. This chain's CDR3 is CATSHPGGTGELFF. DNA for the CDR3: TGTGCCACCAGCCACCCGGGGGGCACCGGGGAGCTGTTTTTT.

The V and J genes are TRBV27 and TRBJ1-6, with 7 bases lining up with TRBD1. There are 15 residues in the CDR3. The germline V gene has CDR1 MNHEY and CDR2 SMNVEV (reference sequence). Trimming at V came to 1 base and at J to 10 bases, leaving 7 bases not matched to a gene. CDR3 nucleotide sequence: TGTGCCAGCAGTTTATTCATCCAGGGACAGTCACCCCTCCACTTT. Amino acids: CASSLFIQGQSPLHF.

The gene calls are TRBV6-1 and TRBJ2-7; possible D gene TRBD1, 6 bases. Trimming removed 3 bases from V and 2 bases from J, with 14 bases in between. The CDR3 is made up of 15 amino acids. Looked up from germline, CDR1 is MNHNS and CDR2 is SASEGT. CDR3 region: CASSERQASPYEQYF. In DNA, the CDR3 is TGTGCCAGCAGTGAGCGACAGGCATCCCCCTACGAGCAGTACTTC.

The chain carries TRBV24-1 and TRBJ2-1; D might be TRBD1 (5 bases). The CDR3 totals 11 residues. V lost 6 bases to trimming and J lost 6 bases, with 5 bases between them. CDR1 and CDR2 from the germline V gene are KGHDR and SFDVKD. The CDR3 region is CATSRGNEQFF. DNA of the CDR3: TGTGCCACCAGTAGGGGCAATGAGCAGTTCTTC.

The chain uses TRBV27 and TRBJ1-1; 9 nucleotides agree with TRBD1. CDR3 length: 17 amino acids. V was clipped by 7 bases and J by 1 base; unmatched bases: 13. Per germline, CDR1 MNHEY and CDR2 SMNVEV (reference sequence). In nucleotides, the CDR3 is TGTGCCAGCATCAAAACGACAGGGGGGGAGAAGAACACTGAAGCTTTCTTT. Protein product: CASIKTTGGEKNTEAFF.

Only a few counts were recorded for this clone. The CDR3 loop is CASSSPVQSGLALGETQYF. The DNA for the CDR3 is TGTGCCAGCAGCTCCCCTGTACAAAGCGGGCTTGCCCTTGGGGAGACCCAGTACTTC. This chain connects TRBV7-9 to TRBJ2-5; D possibly corresponds to TRBD2 (6 bases). Germline values: CDR1 SEHNR, CDR2 FQNEAQ (reference sequence). The CDR3 spans 19 residues. Trimming left V 4 bases short and J 5 bases short, with 29 bases between. Full variable domain (missing parts from reference TRBV7-9 and TRBJ2-5): DTGVSQNPRHKITKRGQNVTFRCDPISEHNRLYWYRQTLGQGPEFLTYFQNEAQLEKSRLLSDRFSAERPKGSFSTLEIQRTEQGDSAMYLCASSSPVQSGLALGETQYFGPGTRLLVL.

The rearrangement uses TRBV6-5 and TRBJ2-3; TRBD1 aligns across 10 bases. The J segment lost 4 bases and the V segment lost 6 bases, leaving 7 bases of the junction unmatched. This CDR3 spans 15 amino acids. CDR1 and CDR2 (germline): MNHEY, SVGAGI. CDR3 nucleotides: TGTGCCAGCAGGGCGACAGGGGGCGCCGCAGATACGCAGTATTTT. Protein product: CASRATGGAADTQYF.

V is TRBV7-9 and J is TRBJ1-1; 7 bases line up with TRBD1. The CDR3 covers 13 residues. Germline assignment: CDR1 SEHNR and CDR2 FQNEAQ (reference sequence). The ends lost 3 bases at V and 4 bases at J; junction bases unmatched: 2. CDR3 DNA sequence: TGTGCCAGCAGCTTCCGGGACAGCACTGAAGCTTTCTTT. Protein product: CASSFRDSTEAFF. Using reference TRBV7-9 and TRBJ1-1 for the parts outside the CDR3, the full variable domain is DTGVSQNPRHKITKRGQNVTFRCDPISEHNRLYWYRQTLGQGPEFLTYFQNEAQLEKSRLLSDRFSAERPKGSFSTLEIQRTEQGDSAMYLCASSFRDSTEAFFGQGTRLTVV.

The rearrangement links TRBV19 to TRBJ1-1; no clear D. The ends were cut back, 1 base at V and 4 bases at J, with 7 bases in the middle. Germline CDR1 reads LNHDA; CDR2 reads SQIVND (reference sequence). This CDR3 region has 13 residues. For the CDR3, the DNA is TGTGCCAGTAGTATAGGGGCGAGCACTGAAGCTTTCTTT. It is translated as CASSIGASTEAFF.

This clone was picked up a small number of times. This sequence joins TRBV19 and TRBJ2-6; D possibly corresponds to TRBD2 (6 bases). CDR3 length equals 16 residues. Germline V gene sequence: CDR1 LNHDA, CDR2 SQIVND (reference sequence). V lost 3 bases and J lost 2, with 11 bases in between. The CDR3 region is CASSMISGAGANVLTF. CDR3 sequence (DNA): TGTGCCAGTAGTATGATCTCGGGGGCTGGGGCCAACGTCCTGACTTTC.

The chain combines TRBV2 with TRBJ2-3; weak D call: TRBD1 (5 bases). The CDR3 has 15 residues. V lost 6 bases to trimming and J lost 0 bases, with 13 bases between them. The germline gives CDR1 SNHLY, CDR2 FYNNEI. The CDR3 nucleotides are TGTGCCAGCAGCCGTAGCAGGGCTAGCACAGATACGCAGTATTTT. It translates to CASSRSRASTDTQYF.

The chain recombines TRBV7-2 with TRBJ1-6; 10 nucleotides match TRBD1. Trimming cost V 5 bases and J 8 bases; bases outside gene matches: 9. The CDR3 covers 16 residues. Per the germline V gene, CDR1 is SGHTA and CDR2 is FQGNSA. CDR3 nucleotides: TGTGCCAGCAGCCACACCGGACAGGGGGGTTATTCACCCCTCCACTTT. Its protein is CASSHTGQGGYSPLHF.

The V and J genes are TRBV10-3 and TRBJ2-7, with 9 bases aligning to TRBD1. With V trimmed by 11 bases and J by 3 bases, 8 bases remained unmatched. Germline V gene lookup returns CDR1 ENHRY and CDR2 SYGVKD. The CDR3 loop spans 13 amino acids. CDR3 in amino acids: CAASRDRVYEQYF. In nucleotides, the CDR3 is TGTGCCGCGAGCCGGGACAGGGTCTACGAGCAGTACTTC.

This clone was seen a single time. The CDR3 spells CASSPAGVGSYEQYF. The DNA for the CDR3 is TGCGCCAGCAGTCCAGCGGGAGTAGGGTCCTACGAGCAGTACTTC. The chain is built from TRBV5-1 and TRBJ2-7; 8 nucleotides align to TRBD2. The V and J ends lost 5 bases and 1 base, in that order; junction bases with no gene match: 8. Germline V gives CDR1 SGHRS, CDR2 YFSETQ. CDR3 length: 15 residues. The full variable domain, rest sourced from reference TRBV5-1 and TRBJ2-7, is KAGVTQTPRYLIKTRGQQVTLSCSPISGHRSVSWYQQTPGQGLQFLFEYFSETQRNKGNFPGRFSGRQFSNSRSEMNVSTLELGDSALYLCASSPAGVGSYEQYFGPGTRLTVT.